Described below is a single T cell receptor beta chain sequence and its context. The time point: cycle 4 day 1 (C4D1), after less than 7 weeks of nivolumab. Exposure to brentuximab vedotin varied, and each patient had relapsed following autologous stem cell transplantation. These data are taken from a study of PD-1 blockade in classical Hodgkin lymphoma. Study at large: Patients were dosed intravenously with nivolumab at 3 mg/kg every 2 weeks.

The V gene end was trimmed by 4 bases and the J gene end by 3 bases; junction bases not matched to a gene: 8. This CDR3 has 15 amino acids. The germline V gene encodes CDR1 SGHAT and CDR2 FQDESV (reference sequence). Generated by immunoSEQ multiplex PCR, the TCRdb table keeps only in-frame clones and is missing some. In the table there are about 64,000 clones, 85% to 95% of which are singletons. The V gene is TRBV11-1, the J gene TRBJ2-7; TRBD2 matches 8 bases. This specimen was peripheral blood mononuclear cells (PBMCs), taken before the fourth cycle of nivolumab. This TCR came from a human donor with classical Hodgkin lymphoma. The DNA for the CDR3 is TGTGCCAGCAGCTGGGAAGCGGGAGAACTCTACGAGCAGTACTTC. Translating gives CASSWEAGELYEQYF.